Listed below are T cell receptor beta chains from one sample, sequenced in a study of early T cells in non-severe SARS-CoV-2 infection. MiXCR, run by TCRdb on the 5' RACE reads, gives a single entry per CDR3 protein. The repertoire includes 65,000 to 75,000 distinct CDR3 sequences, roughly an eighth of them detected once, and 4.5% to 6.5% sits in the top ten. Material for sequencing was whole blood. Every receptor here comes from an adult who was a healthcare worker with PCR-confirmed SARS-CoV-2 infection or an uninfected control (not recorded which). CDR3s include the opening cysteine and the closing phenylalanine or tryptophan. D genes are given only for firm matches.

D gene,J gene,V gene,CDR3 protein
TRBD2,TRBJ2-1,TRBV10-3,CAISESMVTSGRFDEQFF
NA,TRBJ2-4,TRBV12-3/TRBV12-4,CASSLGRRAKNIQYF
TRBD1,TRBJ2-7,TRBV4-1,CASSQEEARPGQGGYEQYF
TRBD1,TRBJ1-5,TRBV2,CASSVLQGANQPQHF
TRBD2,TRBJ2-2,TRBV14,CASSQDKMRLAGGPSGELFF
NA,TRBJ2-5,TRBV28,CASRQYGRNLGETQYF
NA,TRBJ2-7,TRBV5-6,CASSLGVYEQYF
NA,TRBJ2-1,TRBV24-1,CATSDLRLAEQFF
NA,TRBJ1-5,TRBV7-2,CASGLSNQPQHF
TRBD1,TRBJ2-6,TRBV6-1,CASTRQGSPSGANVLTF
TRBD1,TRBJ2-1,TRBV10-1,CARQGASSYNEQFF
NA,TRBJ2-3,TRBV24-1,CATSDTGTYSDTQYF
NA,TRBJ2-5,TRBV5-5,CASSSYHQETQYF
TRBD2,TRBJ2-7,TRBV28,CASSPGTSGTYEQYF
TRBD1,TRBJ2-5,TRBV12-3/TRBV12-4,CASSPGQDVETQYF
NA,TRBJ2-2,TRBV2,CASKIGSRATGELFF
TRBD2,TRBJ2-1,TRBV14,CASSQVLGWTSGVLFF
NA,TRBJ2-1,TRBV20-1,CSAREGSIPGNEQFF
NA,TRBJ2-5,TRBV29-1,CSVSRTDQETQYF
TRBD2,TRBJ2-1,TRBV12-3/TRBV12-4,CASSLGASGNEQFF